This T cell receptor (beta chain) was recovered during a study of blood T cell repertoires in COVID-19. Study-level background: The samples span acute and convalescent COVID-19 from the United States, Italy and Spain. PBMCs, B-cell-depleted T cells, or T cells provided the cDNA or gDNA that made up the material.

The germline gives CDR1 MNHEY, CDR2 SVGAGI. This CDR3 comprises 14 residues. The germline V and J ends were trimmed by 6 bases and 6 bases, with 12 bases remaining between them. Original data processing: For nucleated cells, counts were estimated from reference gene primer amplification. Measured with immunoSEQ multiplex PCR; TCRdb has only the in-frame clones, and not every one. Clone size and V and J calls were adopted from that table, with D and trimming inferred from the DNA. The sample includes more than 100,000 clones, approximately 90% seen only once; the top ten take roughly 17%. The sequencing sample was made of peripheral blood. The rearrangement links TRBV6-5 to TRBJ1-6; unclear D gene. The clonotype originates from a woman older than 75 in a cohort sampled during active COVID-19. CDR3 nucleotides: TGTGCCAGCAGGGAGGCTGACCGTAATTCACCCCTCCACTTT. Residues: CASREADRNSPLHF.